The clone carrying this T cell receptor (beta chain) was seen ten or more times. This specimen comes from a study of CDR3 diversity in severe acne. The CDR3 totals 15 residues. Unmatched junction bases numbered 7, after V lost 0 bases and J lost 5 bases. CDR1 and CDR2 from the germline V gene are SGDLS and YYNGEE. One entry per CDR3 protein results from TCRdb running MiXCR on the PCR reads. The sample lists some 85,000 distinct CDR3 sequences; about 49% were seen once. The clonotype originates from a male donor with severe acne vulgaris. The chain uses TRBV9 and TRBJ2-5, with 7 nucleotides matching TRBD2. The sample consisted of blood. The CDR3 nucleotides read TGTGCCAGCAGCGTAGATTATGGGCGGGAGGAGACCCAGTACTTC. This translates into CASSVDYGREETQYF.